These 29 T cell receptor beta chains came from one sample sequenced in a study of blood T cells in healthy people across ages. Together with a sample-barcoded 5' primer, a J-beta primer mix was included in a second PCR lasting about 6 to 11 cycles. Each CDR3 protein gets one entry after TCRdb re-called the 5' RACE reads with MiXCR. The sample records around 1,100,000 distinct CDR3 sequences, 30% to 40% being singletons. Input material: blood. The receptors stem from a young man in good health.

The sample holds many counts of this clonotype. One junction end does not reproduce the germline sequence, and a read error may be involved. This chain joins TRBV12-3 or TRBV12-4 and TRBJ2-2; D is undetermined. CDR3 length equals 12 residues. The CDR3 nucleotides are TGCGCCAGCAGCCTTTACACCGGGGAGCTGTTTTTT. Translated: CASSLYTGELFF.

This clonotype was seen only a few times. The V and J genes are TRBV6-1 and TRBJ2-4; D unclear. The better agreement between TRBJ2-5 and the DNA end casts doubt on the J call. Germline lookup yields CDR1 MNHNS and CDR2 SASEGT. The CDR3 runs 16 residues. This CDR3 reads CASSEAVRTSKETQYF. CDR3 nucleotide sequence: TGTGCCAGCAGTGAAGCTGTCCGGACCTCAAAAGAGACCCAGTACTTC.

This clonotype was detected only a few times. At one end, the junction sequence differs from germline, possibly due to a read error. V and J are TRBV11-1 and TRBJ2-5; D is perhaps TRBD1 (5 bases). CDR3 length equals 12 residues. Germline V gene lookup returns CDR1 SGHAT and CDR2 FQDESV (reference sequence). The CDR3 region is CATSRVQETQYF. The DNA of the CDR3 is TGTGCCACCAGCAGGGTCCAAGAGACCCAGTACTTC.

This clonotype showed up just once. Just one base apart from a much larger clone, this may be a read error. V gene TRBV3-1 combines with J gene TRBJ1-1; no clear D gene. With 1 base removed from V and 3 bases from J, the gap between germline ends came to 6 bases. The CDR3 consists of 13 residues. Germline V gene data show CDR1 as LGHDT and CDR2 as YNNKEL (reference sequence). CDR3 amino acids: CASSQVEDTEAFF. DNA for the CDR3: TGTGCCAGCAGCCAAGTTGAGGACACTGAAGCTTTCTTT.

This clonotype occurred a few times. The chain has TRBV7-2 and TRBJ2-1, with D possibly matching TRBD2 (6 bases). The CDR3 loop spans 17 amino acids. Germline V gene data show CDR1 as SGHTA and CDR2 as FQGNSA. Trimming shortened V by 0 bases and J by 0 bases, and 12 bases separated the two germline ends. As DNA, the CDR3 is TGTGCCAGCAGCTTAGCTGTCCGGGGGAACTCCTACAATGAGCAGTTCTTC. Its protein product is CASSLAVRGNSYNEQFF.

The chain links TRBV20-1 to TRBJ2-4; D is undetermined. Germline values: CDR1 DFQATT, CDR2 SNEGSKA (reference sequence). The CDR3 loop spans 16 amino acids. The V gene lost 1 base and the J gene lost 0 bases, with 13 bases spanning the gap. This CDR3 reads CSARVAQTLAKNIQYF. Here the CDR3 DNA reads TGCAGTGCTAGAGTGGCGCAAACTCTAGCCAAAAACATTCAGTACTTC.

V and J are TRBV29-1 and TRBJ1-1, with a tentative D call TRBD1 (6 bases). There are 15 residues in the CDR3. The V end lost 4 bases, the J end lost 2 bases, and 17 bases lay between the germline ends. The germline V gene encodes CDR1 SQVTM and CDR2 ANQGSEA. The CDR3 protein is CSVGYQGNYNTEAFF. CDR3 nucleotide sequence: TGCAGCGTTGGGTACCAGGGGAATTACAACACTGAAGCTTTCTTT.

The CDR3 sequence is CASSLLDREGETQYF. CDR3 DNA: TGCGCCAGCAGCCTACTGGACCGGGAGGGGGAGACCCAGTACTTC. V gene TRBV4-1 combines with J gene TRBJ2-5; 8 bases agree with TRBD2. The length of the CDR3 is 15 residues. CDR1 is MGHRA and CDR2 is YSYEKL in the germline V gene. Trimming took 4 bases from V and 5 from J; bases not matched to a gene: 9.

A single count supports this clonotype. V gene TRBV6-5 combines with J gene TRBJ1-2; D unclear. Per the germline V gene, CDR1 is MNHEY and CDR2 is SVGAGI. CDR3 length: 15 residues. Trimming removed 5 bases at V and 6 bases at J, with 19 bases between. The chain's CDR3 is CASSPPDAGLHGYTF. DNA for the CDR3: TGTGCCAGCAGTCCCCCAGATGCAGGTCTCCATGGCTACACCTTC.

The CDR3 bases are TGCGCCAGCAGCCAAGAATTGATAAACACTGAAGCTTTCTTT. Translated: CASSQELINTEAFF. This sequence joins TRBV4-3 and TRBJ1-1; D unresolved. The length of the CDR3 is 14 residues. V lost 0 bases and J 2 bases, leaving 7 bases between the germline ends. The germline V gene encodes CDR1 LGHNA and CDR2 YSLEER.

The V and J genes are TRBV27 and TRBJ2-3; maybe TRBD1 (5 bases). Trimming shortened V by 0 bases and J by 5 bases, and 6 bases separated the two germline ends. Germline V gene lookup returns CDR1 MNHEY and CDR2 SMNVEV (reference sequence). This CDR3 spans 13 amino acids. The CDR3 region has the DNA TGTGCCAGCAGTTTATCAGGGGTAGATACGCAGTATTTT. This gives the protein CASSLSGVDTQYF.

This chain joins TRBV27 and TRBJ1-1; D remains unclear. Germline V gives CDR1 MNHEY, CDR2 SMNVEV (reference sequence). The length of the CDR3 is 14 residues. Trimming stripped 6 bases from V and 1 base from J, with 12 bases between. CDR3 protein: CASSQNWGNTEAFF. CDR3 DNA: TGTGCCAGCAGCCAGAACTGGGGGAACACTGAAGCTTTCTTT.

The genes are TRBV7-2 and TRBJ1-2, with D possibly being TRBD1 (5 bases). This CDR3 contains 15 residues. The ends were cut back, 1 base at V and 2 bases at J, with 11 bases in the middle. The germline V gene has CDR1 SGHTA and CDR2 FQGNSA. The CDR3 sequence is CASSLGEGKNYGYTF. CDR3 coding DNA: TGTGCCAGCAGCTTAGGTGAGGGGAAAAACTATGGCTACACCTTC.

The chain combines TRBV24-1 with TRBJ1-1; 9 bases map to TRBD1. V shed 6 bases, J shed 5 bases, and the junction held 12 bases outside the gene matches. This CDR3 region has 16 residues. Germline CDR1 KGHDR, CDR2 SFDVKD. CDR3: CATSFTSWTGDTEAFF. The CDR3 coding sequence is TGTGCCACCAGTTTCACGAGTTGGACAGGGGATACTGAAGCTTTCTTT.

On this clonotype: A much larger clone is a single base away; this may be a read error. V and J are TRBV20-1 and TRBJ1-4, with no clear D. V lost 3 bases and J lost 5, with 4 bases in between. The CDR3 is made up of 11 amino acids. The germline V gene encodes CDR1 DFQATT and CDR2 SNEGSKA (reference sequence). The CDR3: CSARWNEKLFF. The CDR3, as DNA: TGCAGTGCTAGGTGGAATGAAAAACTGTTTTTT.

This chain connects TRBV5-1 to TRBJ1-2, with a possible D match to TRBD1 (5 bases). With 0 bases removed from V and 4 bases from J, the gap between germline ends came to 13 bases. The CDR3 has 15 residues. Germline CDR1 and CDR2: SGHRS and YFSETQ. The CDR3 loop is CASSLAGGTGYGYTF. CDR3 nucleotides: TGCGCCAGCAGCTTGGCCGGGGGGACGGGCTATGGCTACACCTTC.

This clonotype has a handful of counts. The CDR3 DNA is TGCAGTGCTACGCTTTTAGCGGGGAGCACAGATACGCAGTATTTT. Translation gives CSATLLAGSTDTQYF. The chain couples TRBV20-1 to TRBJ2-3, with TRBD2 matching 8 bases. Germline V gene data show CDR1 as DFQATT and CDR2 as SNEGSKA (reference sequence). V lost 4 bases to trimming and J lost 0 bases; unmatched junction nucleotides: 6. This CDR3 region has 15 residues.

The table lists this clonotype with a few counts. This chain uses TRBV4-1 with TRBJ1-2, with D hard to call. The CDR3 length is 15 residues. Germline CDR1 MGHRA, CDR2 YSYEKL. With 1 base removed from V and 0 bases from J, the gap between germline ends came to 9 bases. CDR3 in amino acids: CASSQGRRTNYGYTF. CDR3 coding DNA: TGCGCCAGCAGCCAAGGGCGTCGAACTAACTATGGCTACACCTTC.

This clonotype showed up just a few times. The rearrangement joins TRBV4-1 to TRBJ1-4; D not certain. This CDR3 spans 17 amino acids. Trimming took off 3 bases at V and 2 bases at J, with 16 bases between the two ends. Germline V CDR1 and CDR2: MGHRA, YSYEKL. CDR3 residues: CASSHKKGAYTNEKLFF. Written as DNA, the CDR3 is TGCGCCAGCAGCCATAAGAAGGGCGCGTATACTAATGAAAAACTGTTTTTT.

The chain recombines TRBV28 with TRBJ1-2; D uncertain. Germline CDR1 reads MDHEN; CDR2 reads SYDVKM. Trimming removed 8 bases from V and 8 bases from J, with 15 bases in between. The CDR3 loop spans 12 amino acids. In nucleotides, the CDR3 is TGTGCCAGCCTAGGCGGGATTTGGGGCTACACCTTC. Its protein product is CASLGGIWGYTF.

This sequence joins TRBV7-9 and TRBJ1-2; maybe TRBD1 (5 bases). Trimming left V 5 bases short and J 1 base short, with 14 bases between. This CDR3 region has 15 residues. Looked up from germline, CDR1 is SEHNR and CDR2 is FQNEAQ (reference sequence). This chain's CDR3 is CASSPLTENNYGYTF. DNA for the CDR3: TGTGCCAGCAGCCCCTTGACAGAGAATAACTATGGCTACACCTTC.

The V call is TRBV20-1, the J call TRBJ1-2; no clear D gene. CDR1 is DFQATT and CDR2 is SNEGSKA in the germline V gene (reference sequence). CDR3 size: 13 residues. The V and J ends lost 6 bases and 5 bases respectively, with 16 bases between them. CDR3 sequence (DNA): TGCAGTGCCAGCCCAAGTCTTGAGTATGGCTACACCTTC. This codes for CSASPSLEYGYTF.

This clonotype has just a few counts. The gene calls are TRBV4-1 and TRBJ2-7; D perhaps matches TRBD1 (7 bases). This CDR3 spans 15 amino acids. With 1 base removed from V and 5 bases from J, the gap between germline ends came to 15 bases. Germline lookup yields CDR1 MGHRA and CDR2 YSYEKL. The CDR3 DNA reads TGCGCCAGCAGCCAAGGCCTATTCAGGGGGGACGAGCAGTACTTC. It yields the protein CASSQGLFRGDEQYF.

Comments on this clonotype: Its ends do not fully match the called genes, so a read error is possible. This chain connects TRBV3-1 to TRBJ2-5, with D maybe TRBD2 (6 bases). The CDR3 has 12 amino acids. Germline CDR1 and CDR2: LGHDT and YNNKEL (reference sequence). The chain's CDR3 is CASSQGLEAQYF. Written as DNA, the CDR3 is TGTGCCAGCAGCCAAGGACTAGAGGCCCAGTACTTC.

The J gene is TRBJ2-1, the V gene TRBV5-1; TRBD2 matches 9 bases. Germline V lookup: CDR1 SGHRS, CDR2 YFSETQ. The junction had 4 bases not matched to a gene; V was cut back by 0 bases and J by 6 bases. The CDR3 loop spans 15 amino acids. CDR3 coding DNA: TGCGCCAGCAGCTTGGGTGCGGGGGGGCGCAATGAGCAGTTCTTC. Translation: CASSLGAGGRNEQFF.

V and J are TRBV15 and TRBJ1-5; no clear D gene. The V end was cut by 3 bases, the J end by 3 bases, with 9 bases between. The germline gives CDR1 LNHNV, CDR2 YYDKDF (reference sequence). CDR3 length equals 14 residues. CDR3 DNA sequence: TGTGCCACCAGCAGCAACAGCTACAATCAGCCCCAGCATTTT. Its translation: CATSSNSYNQPQHF.

The chain recombines TRBV6-1 with TRBJ2-2; D possibly corresponds to TRBD1 (5 bases). The V and J ends lost 5 bases and 7 bases respectively, with 23 bases between them. CDR1 and CDR2 (germline): MNHNS, SASEGT. The length of the CDR3 is 17 residues. For the CDR3, the DNA is TGTGCCAGCAGTATCACATATGACAAGGGGCGTGTCGGGGAGCTGTTTTTT. Translated: CASSITYDKGRVGELFF.

The chain couples TRBV29-1 to TRBJ2-1; 10 nucleotides line up with TRBD1. The CDR3 has 14 residues. After removal of 6 bases from V and 4 bases from J, the junction contained 6 bases not matched to a gene. Germline values: CDR1 SQVTM, CDR2 ANQGSEA. The CDR3, as DNA: TGCAGCGTAAGGACAGGGGGGGATTACAATGAGCAGTTCTTC. This sequence encodes CSVRTGGDYNEQFF.

The rearrangement uses TRBV3-1 and TRBJ2-4, with unresolved D. The DNA end is a closer match to TRBJ2-7, so the J assignment may be wrong. The CDR3 is 15 amino acids. CDR1 and CDR2 (germline): LGHDT, YNNKEL (reference sequence). The CDR3 DNA is TGTGCCAGCAGCCAAGATCGCATCGGTGACTACGAGCAGTACTTC. Its translation: CASSQDRIGDYEQYF.